This passage covers 21 T cell receptor beta chains from one sample sequenced in a study of shared clonotypes between healthy human individuals. The naive CD8 fraction comprised CD45RO-negative cells positively selected for CCR7 and excluded terminally differentiated effector memory CD45RA+ cells. Data came from immunoSEQ multiplex PCR; TCRdb stores just in-frame clones and leaves some out. The profile shows 2 million to 2.5 million clones, over 85% of them singletons. Sequencing used naive CD8+ T cells sorted from blood. These receptors originate from a man aged 18-30 years in good health.

The chain links TRBV28 to TRBJ1-5; 7 bases agree with TRBD1. Germline V gene sequence: CDR1 MDHEN, CDR2 SYDVKM. CDR3 length: 15 residues. Trimming at V came to 6 bases and at J to 4 bases, leaving 9 bases not matched to a gene. The CDR3 DNA follows: TGTGCCAGCAGCCCGGACCCAGGGGGGAATCAGCCCCAGCATTTT. This encodes CASSPDPGGNQPQHF. Based on the CDR3 plus reference TRBV28 and TRBJ1-5, the full variable domain is DVKVTQSSRYLVKRTGEKVFLECVQDMDHENMFWYRQDPGLGLRLIYFSYDVKMKEKGDIPEGYSVSREKKERFSLILESASTNQTSMYLCASSPDPGGNQPQHFGDGTRLSIL.

The chain recombines TRBV7-9 with TRBJ2-7; D uncertain. V was shortened by 1 base and J by 0 bases, with 10 bases between the two germline ends. The CDR3 is made up of 15 amino acids. Germline loops: CDR1 SEHNR, CDR2 FQNEAQ (reference sequence). The CDR3 loop is CASSLGQPSSYEQYF. The CDR3 bases are TGTGCCAGCAGCTTAGGGCAGCCAAGCTCCTACGAGCAGTACTTC. Full variable domain (remainder filled in from reference TRBV7-9 and TRBJ2-7): DTGVSQNPRHKITKRGQNVTFRCDPISEHNRLYWYRQTLGQGPEFLTYFQNEAQLEKSRLLSDRFSAERPKGSFSTLEIQRTEQGDSAMYLCASSLGQPSSYEQYFGPGTRLTVT.

The rearrangement links TRBV28 to TRBJ2-1; 7 bases map to TRBD2. The CDR3 contains 14 residues. Germline CDR1 reads MDHEN; CDR2 reads SYDVKM. The V segment lost 4 bases and the J segment 6 bases; nucleotides outside the gene matches: 6. DNA for the CDR3: TGTGCCAGCAGTTGGGGGGGGACCCCCAATGAGCAGTTCTTC. Protein sequence: CASSWGGTPNEQFF.

The genes are TRBV2 and TRBJ1-6, with D perhaps matching TRBD1 (5 bases). The length of the CDR3 is 15 residues. The germline CDR1 and CDR2 sequences are SNHLY and FYNNEI. The V and J ends lost 7 bases and 5 bases respectively, with 15 bases between them. The CDR3 DNA reads TGTGCCAGCACCGAGTTGGGGGGGAATAATTCACCCCTCCACTTT. It encodes CASTELGGNNSPLHF.

This sequence joins TRBV30 and TRBJ2-2; D is uncertain. Germline V gene sequence: CDR1 GTSNPN, CDR2 SVGIG (reference sequence). V lost 1 base, J lost 2 bases, and 2 bases lay in between. The CDR3 runs 12 residues. The CDR3 bases are TGTGCCTGGAGTGCAAACACCGGGGAGCTGTTTTTT. Protein: CAWSANTGELFF.

The rearrangement joins TRBV15 to TRBJ2-7; TRBD2 is a possible D gene (5 bases). Trimming took 1 base from V and 2 from J, leaving 9 bases between them. There are 14 residues in the CDR3. Germline V gene data show CDR1 as LNHNV and CDR2 as YYDKDF (reference sequence). DNA of the CDR3: TGTGCCACCAGCAGAGCCTCGGGGACCTACGAGCAGTACTTC. It is translated as CATSRASGTYEQYF.

The CDR3 is CASSMSKRDNYGYTF. CDR3 DNA sequence: TGTGCCAGTAGTATGTCAAAGCGAGATAACTATGGCTACACCTTC. V is TRBV19 and J is TRBJ1-2; D gene unclear. CDR3 size: 15 residues. V lost 3 bases, J lost 1 base, and 12 bases lay in between. Per the germline V gene, CDR1 is LNHDA and CDR2 is SQIVND (reference sequence).

The chain's CDR3 is CASSQGQGAHNEQFF. CDR3 DNA sequence: TGCGCCAGCAGCCAGGGACAGGGTGCACACAATGAGCAGTTCTTC. The rearrangement links TRBV4-3 to TRBJ2-1, with 9 bases aligning to TRBD1. The CDR3 is 15 residues long. V gave up 3 bases and J gave up 5 bases; unmatched junction bases: 5. Germline V CDR1 and CDR2: LGHNA, YSLEER.

The chain employs TRBV4-1 and TRBJ2-7, with TRBD1 matching 8 bases. V was clipped by 3 bases and J by 2 bases; unmatched bases: 9. CDR1 is MGHRA, CDR2 YSYEKL, per germline. CDR3 length: 16 amino acids. This CDR3 reads CASSHTGTGSPYEQYF. In nucleotides, the CDR3 is TGCGCCAGCAGCCACACCGGGACAGGCTCCCCCTACGAGCAGTACTTC.

The rearrangement links TRBV5-1 to TRBJ2-7; 8 positions agree with TRBD1. Germline values: CDR1 SGHRS, CDR2 YFSETQ. CDR3 size: 14 residues. V shed 3 bases and J 7 bases; nucleotides not matched to a gene: 9. The CDR3 DNA follows: TGCGCCAGCAGCTACTATCAGGGGGCGTTTGAGCAGTACTTC. It codes for CASSYYQGAFEQYF. The full variable domain, with the rest looked up from reference TRBV5-1 and TRBJ2-7, is KAGVTQTPRYLIKTRGQQVTLSCSPISGHRSVSWYQQTPGQGLQFLFEYFSETQRNKGNFPGRFSGRQFSNSRSEMNVSTLELGDSALYLCASSYYQGAFEQYFGPGTRLTVT.

The chain recombines TRBV10-1 with TRBJ1-5, with 7 bases identical to TRBD1. The V gene end was trimmed by 4 bases and the J gene end by 1 base; junction bases not matched to a gene: 13. Per the germline V gene, CDR1 is WNHNN and CDR2 is SYGVQD (reference sequence). The CDR3 has 18 residues. The CDR3 loop reads CASSADRYTRDSNQPQHF. The CDR3 DNA is TGCGCCAGCAGTGCGGACAGGTACACCCGGGACAGCAATCAGCCCCAGCATTTT.

A few counts support this clone. The chain combines TRBV21-1 with TRBJ1-6; the table's D call, TRBD1, was not checked against the DNA. TRBV21-1 is an annotated pseudogene. This CDR3 is built from 15 residues. CDR3 region: CASSTCDRVNSPLHF. CDR3 DNA sequence: TGTGCCAGCAGCACCTGTGACAGGGTGAATTCACCCCTCCACTTT.

The chain couples TRBV5-1 to TRBJ2-2, with D tentatively TRBD2 (6 bases). The V end was cut by 4 bases, the J end by 5 bases, with 18 bases between. The germline V gene encodes CDR1 SGHRS and CDR2 YFSETQ. CDR3 length: 16 amino acids. Here the CDR3 reads CASSTLGLENTGELFF. CDR3 sequence (DNA): TGCGCCAGCAGCACCCTGGGACTGGAAAATACCGGGGAGCTGTTTTTT.

This sequence joins TRBV2 and TRBJ2-7; 11 bases are shared with TRBD1. There are 15 residues in the CDR3. V was pared by 10 bases and J by 2 bases, with 10 bases of the junction left unmatched. CDR1 and CDR2 from the germline V gene are SNHLY and FYNNEI. Here the CDR3 reads CATIRTGQGAYEQYF. The CDR3 DNA reads TGTGCCACCATAAGAACGGGACAGGGGGCCTACGAGCAGTACTTC. The whole variable domain, remainder taken from reference TRBV2 and TRBJ2-7, is EPEVTQTPSHQVTQMGQEVILRCVPISNHLYFYWYRQILGQKVEFLVSFYNNEISEKSEIFDDQFSVERPDGSNFTLKIRSTKLEDSAMYFCATIRTGQGAYEQYFGPGTRLTVT.

The V call is TRBV10-3, the J call TRBJ2-7, with D perhaps assigned TRBD1 or TRBD2 (5 bases each). V lost 8 bases to trimming and J lost 0 bases, with 11 bases between them. Germline V gene lookup returns CDR1 ENHRY and CDR2 SYGVKD. The CDR3 is made up of 13 amino acids. CDR3 amino acids: CAIGTRDSYEQYF. The CDR3 DNA sequence: TGTGCCATCGGGACCAGGGACTCCTACGAGCAGTACTTC.

The chain is built from TRBV11-3 and TRBJ2-3, with 13 bases lining up with TRBD2. V gave up 5 bases and J gave up 2 bases; unmatched junction bases: 4. CDR1 is SGHNT and CDR2 is YENEEA in the germline V gene. The CDR3 sequence is 16 residues long. In DNA, the CDR3 is TGTGCCAGCAGCCGAACTAGCGGGGGGGTCACAGATACGCAGTATTTT. It specifies CASSRTSGGVTDTQYF.

V and J are TRBV14 and TRBJ1-2; tentatively, D is TRBD1 (6 bases). The CDR3 runs to 14 residues. Germline lookup yields CDR1 SGHDN and CDR2 FVKESK. The V and J ends lost 0 bases and 4 bases respectively, with 9 bases between them. CDR3 sequence (DNA): TGTGCCAGCAGCCAAGACAGGGGTGGCTATGGCTACACCTTC. It is translated as CASSQDRGGYGYTF.

This chain uses TRBV11-2 with TRBJ2-5; weak D call: TRBD2 (5 bases). From germline, CDR1 is SGHAT and CDR2 FQNNGV. V shed 5 bases and J shed 1 base, with 14 bases lying between them. CDR3 length: 15 amino acids. The CDR3 nucleotides read TGTGCCAGCAGCCACCCTATCGGGATCCAAGAGACCCAGTACTTC. It is translated as CASSHPIGIQETQYF.

V gene TRBV19 combines with J gene TRBJ1-2; D remains unclear. CDR1 is LNHDA, CDR2 SQIVND, per germline (reference sequence). The CDR3 sequence is 12 residues long. V dropped 7 bases and J dropped 3 bases, with 9 bases sitting between them. CDR3 amino acids: CASMNQDYGYTF. CDR3 nucleotide sequence: TGTGCCAGTATGAATCAAGACTATGGCTACACCTTC.

The rearrangement joins TRBV30 to TRBJ2-7; TRBD2 agrees at 7 bases. From germline, CDR1 is GTSNPN and CDR2 SVGIG (reference sequence). The CDR3 is 16 amino acids. With V trimmed by 2 bases and J by 4 bases, 14 bases remained unmatched. DNA of the CDR3: TGTGCCTGGAGTAACGGGGAGGGCTTTATTTTGTACGAGCAGTACTTC. Amino acid sequence: CAWSNGEGFILYEQYF.

The V call is TRBV27, the J call TRBJ2-2, with 9 bases identical to TRBD2. This CDR3 has 14 amino acids. From germline, CDR1 is MNHEY and CDR2 SMNVEV (reference sequence). V was pared by 5 bases and J by 6 bases, with 4 bases of the junction left unmatched. The CDR3 protein is CASSDLAGPGELFF. The CDR3 bases are TGTGCCAGCAGTGACCTAGCGGGACCCGGGGAGCTGTTTTTT.